This TCR beta chain was recovered during a study of CD8 T cells in ankylosing spondylitis. Study-wide findings and caveats: Disease-linked clones were found to be CD8+ and relatively rare in peripheral blood. As reported, disease-linked clones showed significant enrichment in matched ankylosing spondylitis synovial fluid.

Trimming took 0 bases from V and 3 from J; bases not matched to a gene: 9. The CDR3 is made up of 18 amino acids. Germline-derived CDR1 and CDR2 are ENHRY and SYGVKD. Worth noting for this clonotype: Its target is not known.

Preparation of TCR beta libraries was done by quantitative 5'-RACE with molecular barcodes. TCRdb fed the 5' RACE reads into MiXCR, producing one record per CDR3 protein. The sample includes about 240,000 distinct CDR3 sequences, approximately 7.6% of them seen just once. The chain is built from TRBV10-3 and TRBJ2-3; 10 positions agree with TRBD2. The sample taken for sequencing was blood, either unsorted or a sorted T cell fraction (not recorded which). This TCR derives from a female donor with ankylosing spondylitis or in good health (not recorded which). The CDR3 nucleotides are TGTGCCATCAGTGAGTCGGGTCGGGCTAGCGGGAGAACAGATACGCAGTATTTT. This gives the protein CAISESGRASGRTDTQYF.